These 21 T cell receptor beta chains share one sample of origin, sequenced in a study of blood T cells in healthy people across ages (dated by TCRdb to 2015 to 2017). The library was generated by 5' RACE. A second PCR of about 6 to 12 cycles was run with a J-beta primer mix and a sample-barcoded 5' primer. In TCRdb, the public reads were trimmed at Q25 with fastp and aligned with MiXCR, with productive beta chains retained. Here each entry gathers all rows of one CDR3 protein and keeps the most common genes and DNA. The sample data list around 2 million distinct CDR3 sequences, and roughly 43% of these were observed just once. The ten biggest clones cover around 23% of the sample. Sequencing was performed on blood. The receptors were gathered from a human donor in good health.

The chain combines TRBV20-1 with TRBJ1-5, with 7 bases that match TRBD1. Germline V CDR1 and CDR2: DFQATT, SNEGSKA (reference sequence). There are 14 residues in the CDR3. V lost 4 bases to trimming and J lost 6 bases; unmatched junction nucleotides: 9. CDR3 region: CSATSGTEVQPQHF. The DNA of the CDR3 is TGCAGTGCTACCTCCGGGACAGAAGTTCAGCCCCAGCATTTT.

The table lists this clonotype with a few counts. The chain links TRBV7-8 to TRBJ2-1, with 9 bases aligning to TRBD2. The CDR3 runs 17 residues. Germline V CDR1 and CDR2: SGHVS, FQNEAQ. With 5 bases clipped from V and 4 bases from J, the junction kept 12 bases outside the gene matches. CDR3 DNA sequence: TGTGCCAGCAGCACCGTTGTTATGACTAGCGGTTACAATGAGCAGTTCTTC. The encoded protein is CASSTVVMTSGYNEQFF.

This clonotype was detected only a few times. The chain uses TRBV6-2 or TRBV6-3 and TRBJ1-2, with D possibly matching TRBD1 (6 bases). V was clipped by 4 bases and J by 6 bases, with 15 bases between them. The CDR3 contains 14 residues. From germline, CDR1 is MNHEY and CDR2 SVGEGT. CDR3: CASSSPGQRNGYTF. CDR3 in DNA: TGTGCCAGCAGTTCCCCCGGACAGAGGAATGGCTACACCTTC.

This clonotype was counted a few times. J is TRBJ2-5 and V is TRBV5-1; a weak D match, TRBD1 (5 bases). The germline V and J ends were trimmed by 4 bases and 2 bases, with 21 bases remaining between them. Per the germline V gene, CDR1 is SGHRS and CDR2 is YFSETQ. This CDR3 has 17 residues. In nucleotides, the CDR3 is TGCGCCAGCAGCCTCTCCCCCCGACAGTCTAAACAAGAGACCCAGTACTTC. Its translation: CASSLSPRQSKQETQYF. The variable domain in full, completed from reference TRBV5-1 and TRBJ2-5, reads KAGVTQTPRYLIKTRGQQVTLSCSPISGHRSVSWYQQTPGQGLQFLFEYFSETQRNKGNFPGRFSGRQFSNSRSEMNVSTLELGDSALYLCASSLSPRQSKQETQYFGPGTRLLVL.

V is TRBV20-1 and J is TRBJ2-5, with D perhaps given as TRBD1 or TRBD2 (6 bases each). Germline V gene data show CDR1 as DFQATT and CDR2 as SNEGSKA (reference sequence). Trimming took 6 bases from V and 5 from J, leaving 16 bases between them. The CDR3 covers 13 residues. The CDR3 coding sequence is TGCAGTGCGGTGAAGGGGGGAAAGGAGACCCAGTACTTC. Protein: CSAVKGGKETQYF.

V and J are TRBV6-2 or TRBV6-3 and TRBJ2-5, with 9 bases lining up with TRBD2. There are 16 residues in the CDR3. Germline CDR1 reads MNHEY; CDR2 reads SVGEGT. V lost 8 bases and J lost 0; bases outside the gene matches: 10. CDR3 in DNA: TGTGCCAGCCATAGCGGGGGAGCCCAATACCAAGAGACCCAGTACTTC. Protein product: CASHSGGAQYQETQYF.

The gene calls are TRBV11-2 and TRBJ2-3; D gene unclear. This CDR3 spans 16 amino acids. CDR1 is SGHAT and CDR2 is FQNNGV in the germline V gene. The V and J ends lost 5 bases and 1 base respectively, with 16 bases between them. Here the CDR3 reads CASSRNGVARTDTQYF. The CDR3 region has the DNA TGTGCCAGCAGCCGAAATGGTGTAGCCCGCACAGATACGCAGTATTTT.

V usage is TRBV20-1 and J usage is TRBJ1-2, with 9 nucleotides matching TRBD1. The CDR3 covers 17 residues. Germline CDR1 and CDR2: DFQATT and SNEGSKA (reference sequence). V lost 2 bases and J lost 0; bases outside the gene matches: 10. Here the CDR3 reads CSARPGTGKLSNYGYTF. CDR3 in DNA: TGCAGTGCTAGACCCGGGACAGGGAAACTTTCTAACTATGGCTACACCTTC.

This clonotype was detected only a few times. The chain links TRBV6-5 to TRBJ2-4; possible D gene TRBD2, 6 bases. Matching the DNA end better, TRBJ2-7 makes the J call doubtful. Germline V CDR1 and CDR2: MNHEY, SVGAGI. This CDR3 has 14 residues. CDR3 nucleotide sequence: TGTGCCAGCCAAGTGGGACTCACGTCCAGCGAGCAGTACTTC. Protein: CASQVGLTSSEQYF.

The chain carries TRBV9 and TRBJ2-5; D tentatively reads TRBD1 or TRBD2 (6 bases each). V was shortened by 3 bases and J by 2 bases, with 14 bases between the two germline ends. The germline CDR1 and CDR2 sequences are SGDLS and YYNGEE. CDR3 size: 15 residues. CDR3 bases: TGTGCCAGCAGCGCGGGGTGGGGGGCTCAAGAGACCCAGTACTTC. This codes for CASSAGWGAQETQYF.

V usage is TRBV15 and J usage is TRBJ1-1; D unclear. This CDR3 is built from 13 residues. Germline V gene sequence: CDR1 LNHNV, CDR2 YYDKDF (reference sequence). Trimming pared 2 bases from V and 4 bases from J, leaving 8 bases between. The CDR3 is CATSRYVTTEAFF. The CDR3 DNA follows: TGTGCCACCAGCAGATACGTAACCACTGAAGCTTTCTTT. Using reference TRBV15 and TRBJ1-1 for the parts outside the CDR3, the full variable domain is DAMVIQNPRYQVTQFGKPVTLSCSQTLNHNVMYWYQQKSSQAPKLLFHYYDKDFNNEADTPDNFQSRRPNTSFCFLDIRSPGLGDTAMYLCATSRYVTTEAFFGQGTRLTVV.

This clonotype was seen repeatedly, ten times or more. This chain links TRBV2 with TRBJ2-5, with a possible D match to TRBD2 (5 bases). This CDR3 region has 12 residues. The germline V gene has CDR1 SNHLY and CDR2 FYNNEI. Deletions cut 1 base from V and 5 bases from J, with 5 bases between. The CDR3 DNA is TGTGCCAGCAGTGAAGGAGGGGAGACCCAGTACTTC. Translated, it gives CASSEGGETQYF.

This clonotype has just a few counts. The rearrangement joins TRBV7-8 to TRBJ2-7, with TRBD2 matching 7 bases. Germline V gene data show CDR1 as SGHVS and CDR2 as FQNEAQ. CDR3 size: 16 residues. The V segment lost 7 bases and the J segment 3 bases; nucleotides outside the gene matches: 15. The chain's CDR3 is CASTSLGGTHRYEQYF. CDR3 sequence (DNA): TGTGCCAGCACCTCCCTGGGGGGGACTCACCGCTACGAGCAGTACTTC.

The chain links TRBV15 to TRBJ1-6; D is uncertain. Trimming took 0 bases from V and 4 from J, leaving 10 bases between them. The CDR3 extends over 16 amino acids. The germline V gene encodes CDR1 LNHNV and CDR2 YYDKDF (reference sequence). The CDR3, as DNA: TGTGCCACCAGCAGAGACCAGGTGTCTTATAATTCACCCCTCCACTTT. Translation: CATSRDQVSYNSPLHF.

The gene calls are TRBV7-3 and TRBJ2-2; possible D gene TRBD2, 5 bases. V was shortened by 1 base and J by 4 bases, with 10 bases between the two germline ends. This CDR3 comprises 15 residues. Germline V lookup: CDR1 SGHTA, CDR2 FQGTGA. CDR3 DNA sequence: TGTGCCAGCAGCTTAATCCCGGCGGGCACCGGGGAGCTGTTTTTT. Its protein is CASSLIPAGTGELFF. Combining the CDR3 with reference TRBV7-3 and TRBJ2-2 gives the whole variable domain GAGVSQTPSNKVTEKGKYVELRCDPISGHTALYWYRQSLGQGPEFLIYFQGTGAADDSGLPNDRFFAVRPEGSVSTLKIQRTERGDSAVYLCASSLIPAGTGELFFGEGSRLTVL.

In its sample, this clonotype was seen a few times. The chain links TRBV7-9 to TRBJ1-1, with TRBD1 identical over 10 bases. CDR1 and CDR2 from the germline V gene are SEHNR and FQNEAQ (reference sequence). The CDR3 contains 14 residues. Losses at the gene ends were 1 base for V and 6 bases for J; bases not matched to a gene: 2. The chain's CDR3 is CASSLVGQGAEAFF. The DNA of the CDR3 is TGTGCCAGCAGCTTAGTCGGACAGGGGGCTGAAGCTTTCTTT.

This clonotype came up many times. This sequence joins TRBV5-1 and TRBJ2-5; 7 bases match TRBD1. The ends lost 4 bases at V and 3 bases at J; junction bases unmatched: 3. This CDR3 spans 13 amino acids. Germline V gene sequence: CDR1 SGHRS, CDR2 YFSETQ. The CDR3 reads CASSRQGEETQYF. Written as DNA, the CDR3 is TGCGCCAGCAGCCGACAGGGAGAAGAGACCCAGTACTTC. The full variable domain, in which reference TRBV5-1 and TRBJ2-5 provide the parts outside the CDR3, is KAGVTQTPRYLIKTRGQQVTLSCSPISGHRSVSWYQQTPGQGLQFLFEYFSETQRNKGNFPGRFSGRQFSNSRSEMNVSTLELGDSALYLCASSRQGEETQYFGPGTRLLVL.

This rearrangement joins TRBV4-1 to TRBJ2-3, with 7 nucleotides matching TRBD2. The germline V gene has CDR1 MGHRA and CDR2 YSYEKL. The CDR3 contains 17 residues. V shed 0 bases, J shed 0 bases, and the junction held 6 bases outside the gene matches. DNA of the CDR3: TGCGCCAGCAGCCAAGATCCAAACGGGGGGAGCACAGATACGCAGTATTTT. It encodes CASSQDPNGGSTDTQYF.

A few counts support this clonotype. This chain uses TRBV5-1 with TRBJ2-7; TRBD2 agrees at 10 bases. The length of the CDR3 is 16 residues. V was clipped by 0 bases and J by 3 bases; unmatched bases: 6. Germline-derived CDR1 and CDR2 are SGHRS and YFSETQ. The CDR3 DNA reads as TGCGCCAGCAGCTTGGCCGGACTAGCGGTTATCTACGAGCAGTACTTC. It codes for CASSLAGLAVIYEQYF.

This clonotype showed up just a few times. The chain combines TRBV3-1 with TRBJ2-5; 12 nucleotides agree with TRBD2. V lost 0 bases to trimming and J lost 5 bases; unmatched junction nucleotides: 13. Germline V CDR1 and CDR2: LGHDT, YNNKEL (reference sequence). This CDR3 comprises 19 residues. Written as DNA, the CDR3 is TGTGCCAGCAGCCAAGATCCCCAAGGACTAGCGGGGCCTCGCGAGACCCAGTACTTC. This gives the protein CASSQDPQGLAGPRETQYF.

The chain links TRBV10-3 to TRBJ2-1; 9 bases are shared with TRBD2. CDR3 length: 17 amino acids. V was clipped by 2 bases and J by 4 bases; unmatched bases: 9. Germline CDR1 ENHRY, CDR2 SYGVKD. CDR3 in amino acids: CAISERDGRGGYNEQFF. The CDR3 DNA is TGTGCCATCAGTGAGCGAGATGGGCGGGGGGGATACAATGAGCAGTTCTTC.